Listed here is a single TCR beta chain. Its antigen remains unidentified. The source of the sample is a study of OX40 agonist ivuxolimab in advanced cancers. Across the study: Anti-PD-1, anti-PD-L1 or anti-CTLA-4 therapy given earlier was allowed, and around 40% had some. Findings of the study overall: Clones of CD4+ and CD8+ blood T cells grew by week 6 at doses of 0.1 to 3.0 mg/kg.

Sequenced by immunoSEQ multiplex PCR; TCRdb stores in-frame clones only, minus some. The sample contains tens of thousands of clones, 84% of which appear only once. This CDR3 contains 15 residues. Germline trimming cut 1 base from V and 6 bases from J; bases unmatched to any gene: 5. In germline, CDR1 is GTSNPN, CDR2 SVGIG (reference sequence). The sample consisted of CD4+ or CD8+ T cells sorted from blood, taken in a trial of the OX40 agonist ivuxolimab. The genes are TRBV30 and TRBJ2-2; 10 nucleotides line up with TRBD2. The TCR sequence derives from an adult with an advanced solid tumor such as melanoma, head and neck, liver or kidney cancer. CDR3: CAWSEGLAGAGELFF. The CDR3 coding sequence is TGTGCCTGGAGTGAAGGGCTAGCGGGAGCCGGGGAGCTGTTTTTT.